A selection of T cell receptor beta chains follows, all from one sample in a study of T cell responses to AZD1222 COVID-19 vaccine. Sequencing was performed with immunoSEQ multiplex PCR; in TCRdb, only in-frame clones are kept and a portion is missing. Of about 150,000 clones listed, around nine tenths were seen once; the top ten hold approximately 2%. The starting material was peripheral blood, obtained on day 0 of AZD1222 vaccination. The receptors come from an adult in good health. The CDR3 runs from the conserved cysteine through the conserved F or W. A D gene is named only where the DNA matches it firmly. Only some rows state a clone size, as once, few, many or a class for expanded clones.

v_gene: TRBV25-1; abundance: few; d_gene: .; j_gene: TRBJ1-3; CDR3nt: TGTGCCAGCAGTGATCAAGGGAAGGATGGAAACACCATATATTTT; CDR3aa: CASSDQGKDGNTIYF
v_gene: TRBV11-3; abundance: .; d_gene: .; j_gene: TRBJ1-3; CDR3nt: TGTGCCAGCAGCTTAGGAGCAGCCTCTGGAAACACCATATATTTT; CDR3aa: CASSLGAASGNTIYF
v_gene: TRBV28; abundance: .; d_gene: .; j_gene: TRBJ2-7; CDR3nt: TGTGCCAGCAGCCACGACAGATTAGGGTCCTACGAGCAGTACTTC; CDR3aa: CASSHDRLGSYEQYF
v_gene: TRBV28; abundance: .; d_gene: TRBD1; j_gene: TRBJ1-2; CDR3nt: TGTGCCAGCAGTTGGCTACAGGGGGCCTACACCTTC; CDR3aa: CASSWLQGAYTF
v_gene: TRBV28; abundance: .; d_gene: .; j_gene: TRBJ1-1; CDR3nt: TGTGCCAGCAGTCTGAGGGGGGCCCGTATGAACACTGAAGCTTTCTTT; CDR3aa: CASSLRGARMNTEAFF
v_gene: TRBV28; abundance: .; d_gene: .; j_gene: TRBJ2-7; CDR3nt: TGTGCCAGCAGCCGACCGGGACTGAACTACGAGCAGTACTTC; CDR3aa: CASSRPGLNYEQYF
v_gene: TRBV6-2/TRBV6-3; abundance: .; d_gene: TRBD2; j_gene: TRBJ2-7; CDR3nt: TGTGCCAGCAGTTACGGGAGGGGAGACCCGGTAGGGCAGTACTTC; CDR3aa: CASSYGRGDPVGQYF
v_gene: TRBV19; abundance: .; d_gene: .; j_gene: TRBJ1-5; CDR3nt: TGTGCCAGTAGTATTCGGCAGGGAACCGGTAGAAATCAGCCCCAGCATTTT; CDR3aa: CASSIRQGTGRNQPQHF
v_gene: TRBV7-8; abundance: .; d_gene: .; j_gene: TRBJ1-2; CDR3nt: TGTGCCAGCAGCGGGAAGACCTCTTATGGCTACACCTTC; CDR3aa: CASSGKTSYGYTF
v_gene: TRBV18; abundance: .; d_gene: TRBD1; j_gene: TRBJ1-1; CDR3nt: TGTGCCAGCTCACAGGGACAGCTCCCTGAAGCTTTCTTT; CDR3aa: CASSQGQLPEAFF
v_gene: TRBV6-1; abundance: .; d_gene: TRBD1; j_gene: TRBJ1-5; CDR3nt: TGTGCCAGCAGTGAAAGGGGCTGGGACAGTTATAGCAATCAGCCCCAGCATTTT; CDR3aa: CASSERGWDSYSNQPQHF
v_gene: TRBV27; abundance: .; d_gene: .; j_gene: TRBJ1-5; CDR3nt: TGTGCCAGCAGATTCTCCGGGGACGGGAGTCAGCCCCAGCATTTT; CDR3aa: CASRFSGDGSQPQHF
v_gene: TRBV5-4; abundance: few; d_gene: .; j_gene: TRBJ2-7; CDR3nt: TGTGCCAGCAGCGATGGCCGGACAATATCCTACGAGCAGTACTTC; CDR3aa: CASSDGRTISYEQYF
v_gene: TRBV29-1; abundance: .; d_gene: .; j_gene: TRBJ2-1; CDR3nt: TGCAGCGTTGCCGAGTTTAAGAATGAGCAGTTCTTC; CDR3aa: CSVAEFKNEQFF
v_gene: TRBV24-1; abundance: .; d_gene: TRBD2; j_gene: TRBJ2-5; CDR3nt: TGTGCCACCAGTGATTTCGGACTAGCGGGACAAGAGACCCAGTACTTC; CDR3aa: CATSDFGLAGQETQYF
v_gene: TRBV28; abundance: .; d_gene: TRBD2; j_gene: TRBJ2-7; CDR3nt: TGTGCCAGCAGTTTAACGGCTAGCGGGAGCTACGAGCAGTACTTC; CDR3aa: CASSLTASGSYEQYF
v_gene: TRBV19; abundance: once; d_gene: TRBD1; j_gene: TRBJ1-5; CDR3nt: TGTGCCAGTAGTGTACCGGGACAGGGTAATCAGCCCCAGCATTTT; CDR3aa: CASSVPGQGNQPQHF
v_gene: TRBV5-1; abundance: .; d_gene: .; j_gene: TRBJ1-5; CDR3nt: TGCGCCAGCAGCTCGACAGGTCTGAGCAATCAGCCCCAGCATTTT; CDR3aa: CASSSTGLSNQPQHF
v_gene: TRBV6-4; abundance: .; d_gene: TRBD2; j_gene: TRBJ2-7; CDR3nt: TGTGCCACCCGACGGACTAGCGGAGGAGACGAGCAGTACTTC; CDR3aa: CATRRTSGGDEQYF
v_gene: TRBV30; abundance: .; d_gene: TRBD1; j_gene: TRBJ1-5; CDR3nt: TGTGCCTGGAGTGTAGGGGGCCGCAATCAGCCCCAGCATTTT; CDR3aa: CAWSVGGRNQPQHF